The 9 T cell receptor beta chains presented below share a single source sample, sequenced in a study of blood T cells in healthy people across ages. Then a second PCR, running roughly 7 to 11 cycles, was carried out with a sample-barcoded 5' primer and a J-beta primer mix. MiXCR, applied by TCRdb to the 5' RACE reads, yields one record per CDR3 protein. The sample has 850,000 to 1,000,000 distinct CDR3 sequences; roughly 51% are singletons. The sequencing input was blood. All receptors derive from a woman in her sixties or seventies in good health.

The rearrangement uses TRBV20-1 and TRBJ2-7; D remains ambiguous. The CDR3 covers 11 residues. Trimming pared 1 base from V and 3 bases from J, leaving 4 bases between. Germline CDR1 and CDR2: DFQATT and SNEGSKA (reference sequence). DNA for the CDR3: TGCAGTGCTAGAGGCGACTACGAGCAGTACTTC. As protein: CSARGDYEQYF.

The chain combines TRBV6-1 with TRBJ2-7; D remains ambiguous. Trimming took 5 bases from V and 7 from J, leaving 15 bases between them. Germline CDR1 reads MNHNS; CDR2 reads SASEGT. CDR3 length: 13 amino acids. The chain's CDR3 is CASSFTPAREQYF. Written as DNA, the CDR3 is TGTGCCAGCAGTTTCACTCCGGCTCGGGAGCAGTACTTC.

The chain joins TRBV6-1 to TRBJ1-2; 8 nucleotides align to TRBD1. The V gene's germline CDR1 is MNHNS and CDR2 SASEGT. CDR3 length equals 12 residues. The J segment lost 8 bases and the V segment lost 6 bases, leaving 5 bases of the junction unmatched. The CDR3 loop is CASSSGGVGYTF. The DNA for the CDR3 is TGTGCCAGCAGCTCAGGGGGCGTCGGCTACACCTTC.

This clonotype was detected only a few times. CDR3 DNA sequence: TGTGCCAGCAGCGGTCTGGTCCCCTACGAGCAGTACTTC. This sequence encodes CASSGLVPYEQYF. The rearrangement uses TRBV28 and TRBJ2-7; D not certain. Per the germline V gene, CDR1 is MDHEN and CDR2 is SYDVKM. Between the trimmed V and J ends, which lost 6 bases and 2 bases, there was a span of 11 bases. The CDR3 extends over 13 amino acids.

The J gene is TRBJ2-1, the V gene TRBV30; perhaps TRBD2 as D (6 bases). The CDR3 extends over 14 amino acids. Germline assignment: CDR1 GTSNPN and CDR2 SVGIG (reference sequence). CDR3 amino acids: CALAEGNTYNEQFF. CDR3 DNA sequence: TGTGCGTTGGCGGAGGGTAATACCTACAATGAGCAGTTCTTC.

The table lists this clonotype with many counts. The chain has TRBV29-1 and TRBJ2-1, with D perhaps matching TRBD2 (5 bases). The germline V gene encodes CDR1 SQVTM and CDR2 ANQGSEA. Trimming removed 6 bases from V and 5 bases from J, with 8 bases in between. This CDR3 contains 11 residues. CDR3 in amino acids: CSVRANNEQFF. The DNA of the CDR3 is TGCAGCGTGCGGGCCAACAATGAGCAGTTCTTC.

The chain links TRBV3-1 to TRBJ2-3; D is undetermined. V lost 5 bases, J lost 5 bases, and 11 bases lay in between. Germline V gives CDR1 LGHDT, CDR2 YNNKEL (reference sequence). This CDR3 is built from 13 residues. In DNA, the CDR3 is TGTGCCAGCAGCGCACACGATAAAGATACGCAGTATTTT. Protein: CASSAHDKDTQYF.

The CDR3 loop reads CASSLFNNSPLHF. The CDR3, as DNA: TGTGCCAGCAGTTTATTTAATAATTCACCCCTCCACTTT. V and J are TRBV28 and TRBJ1-6; no definite D call. Trimming took off 1 base at V and 5 bases at J, with 3 bases between the two ends. There are 13 residues in the CDR3. Germline V gives CDR1 MDHEN, CDR2 SYDVKM.

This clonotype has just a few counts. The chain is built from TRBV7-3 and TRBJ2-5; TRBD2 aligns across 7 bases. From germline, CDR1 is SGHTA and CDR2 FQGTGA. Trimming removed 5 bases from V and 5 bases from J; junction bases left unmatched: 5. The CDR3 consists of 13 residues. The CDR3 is CASSPIGGETQYF. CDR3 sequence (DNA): TGTGCCAGCAGCCCTATCGGGGGGGAGACCCAGTACTTC. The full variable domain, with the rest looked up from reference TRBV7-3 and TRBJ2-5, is GAGVSQTPSNKVTEKGKYVELRCDPISGHTALYWYRQSLGQGPEFLIYFQGTGAADDSGLPNDRFFAVRPEGSVSTLKIQRTERGDSAVYLCASSPIGGETQYFGPGTRLLVL.